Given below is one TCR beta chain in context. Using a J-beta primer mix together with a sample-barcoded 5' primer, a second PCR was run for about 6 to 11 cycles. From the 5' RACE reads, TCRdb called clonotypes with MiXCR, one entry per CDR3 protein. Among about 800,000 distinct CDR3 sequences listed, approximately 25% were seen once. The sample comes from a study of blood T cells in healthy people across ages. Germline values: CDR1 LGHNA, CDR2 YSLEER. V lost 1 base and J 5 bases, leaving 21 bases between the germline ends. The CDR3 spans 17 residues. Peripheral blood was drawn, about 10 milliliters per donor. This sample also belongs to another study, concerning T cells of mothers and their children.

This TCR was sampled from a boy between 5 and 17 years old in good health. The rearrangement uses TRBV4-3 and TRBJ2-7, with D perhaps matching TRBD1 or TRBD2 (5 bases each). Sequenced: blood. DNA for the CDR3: TGCGCCAGCAGCCAAGGTTTATCCGGGACCAGACCTCACGAGCAGTACTTC. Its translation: CASSQGLSGTRPHEQYF.